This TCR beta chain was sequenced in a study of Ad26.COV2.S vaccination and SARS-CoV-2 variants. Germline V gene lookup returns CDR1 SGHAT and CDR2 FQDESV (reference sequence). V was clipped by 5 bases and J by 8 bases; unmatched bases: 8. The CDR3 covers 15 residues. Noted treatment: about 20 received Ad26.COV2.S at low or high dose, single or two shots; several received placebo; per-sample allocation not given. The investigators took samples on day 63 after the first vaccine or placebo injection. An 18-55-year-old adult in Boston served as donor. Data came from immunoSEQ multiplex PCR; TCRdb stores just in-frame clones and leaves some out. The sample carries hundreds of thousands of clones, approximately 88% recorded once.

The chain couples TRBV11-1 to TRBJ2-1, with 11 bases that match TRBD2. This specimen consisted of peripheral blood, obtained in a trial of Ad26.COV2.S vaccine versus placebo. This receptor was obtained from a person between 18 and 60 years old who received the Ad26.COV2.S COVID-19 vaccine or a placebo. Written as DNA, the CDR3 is TGTGCCAGCAGCCTTGGACTAGCGGGTGGCGATGAGCAGTTCTTC. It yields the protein CASSLGLAGGDEQFF.